Below are 11 T cell receptor beta chains sequenced from a single sample in a study of long-term antiretroviral therapy in people with HIV. An immunoSEQ assay, version v3.0, was performed at survey level. Libraries were prepared by immunoSEQ multiplex PCR; TCRdb keeps only in-frame clonotypes and omits some of them. Of 20,000 to 30,000 clones listed, 80% to 85% are singletons. Sequences were derived from unsorted PBMCs, sampled at the start of antiretroviral therapy, before treatment. The receptors shown here come from a young woman with HIV.

This CDR3 reads CASSVRRDATGELFF. CDR3 sequence (DNA): TGTGCCAGCAGCGTAAGGCGGGATGCCACCGGGGAGCTGTTTTTT. The rearrangement uses TRBV9 and TRBJ2-2, with D possibly being TRBD2 (6 bases). The length of the CDR3 is 15 residues. V lost 1 base and J 4 bases, leaving 11 bases between the germline ends. Looked up from germline, CDR1 is SGDLS and CDR2 is YYNGEE.

This clone has only a few counts. The V and J genes are TRBV7-8 and TRBJ1-5, with 7 bases matching TRBD1. This CDR3 is built from 14 residues. Trimming at V came to 8 bases and at J to 2 bases, leaving 6 bases not matched to a gene. CDR1 and CDR2 from the germline V gene are SGHVS and FQNEAQ. The CDR3 DNA reads as TGTGCCAGCTCTGACAGGGCAGGCAATCAGCCCCAGCATTTT. This translates into CASSDRAGNQPQHF.

The gene calls are TRBV5-8 and TRBJ1-5; a possible D gene is TRBD1 (5 bases). The germline V and J ends were trimmed by 2 bases and 0 bases, with 9 bases remaining between them. CDR3 length: 15 amino acids. Germline values: CDR1 SGHTS, CDR2 YDEGEE. CDR3 sequence (DNA): TGTGCCAGCAGCTTAGAGGGGTTTAGCAATCAGCCCCAGCATTTT. Protein: CASSLEGFSNQPQHF.

This chain joins TRBV5-8 and TRBJ1-5; D might be TRBD1 (6 bases). The V gene's germline CDR1 is SGHTS and CDR2 YDEGEE. This CDR3 comprises 14 residues. Trimming cost V 5 bases and J 6 bases, with 15 bases left between them. The DNA of the CDR3 is TGTGCCAGCAGTCCGGACAGTTATACTCAGCCCCAGCATTTT. This encodes CASSPDSYTQPQHF.

A few counts support this clone. V and J are TRBV18 and TRBJ1-2; unclear D gene. Germline V gene sequence: CDR1 KGHSH, CDR2 LQKENI. This CDR3 is 15 amino acids long. V gave up 3 bases and J gave up 0 bases, with 11 bases separating them. The CDR3 here is CASSPEAEANYGYTF. CDR3 DNA sequence: TGTGCCAGCTCACCCGAGGCGGAGGCTAACTATGGCTACACCTTC.

This clone is medium-sized by share. This chain uses TRBV11-3 with TRBJ1-1; D is undetermined. With 10 bases removed from V and 2 bases from J, the gap between germline ends came to 5 bases. The CDR3 consists of 10 residues. CDR1 and CDR2 from the germline V gene are SGHNT and YENEEA. The CDR3 bases are TGTGCCAACGGTAACACTGAAGCTTTCTTT. Its translation is CANGNTEAFF.

V usage is TRBV15 and J usage is TRBJ1-5; unclear D gene. Germline V gives CDR1 LNHNV, CDR2 YYDKDF (reference sequence). The CDR3 consists of 15 residues. With 0 bases removed from V and 1 base from J, the gap between germline ends came to 7 bases. CDR3 sequence (DNA): TGTGCCACCAGCAGAGAAGTAAGGAGCAATCAGCCCCAGCATTTT. Protein sequence: CATSREVRSNQPQHF.

The chain has TRBV5-1 and TRBJ1-3; no clear D gene. The V gene's germline CDR1 is SGHRS and CDR2 YFSETQ. The CDR3 has 12 residues. Trimming took 0 bases from V and 14 from J, leaving 12 bases between them. CDR3 residues: CASSLDGRALYF. The CDR3 DNA is TGCGCCAGCAGCTTGGACGGGAGGGCCCTATATTTT. Based on the CDR3 plus reference TRBV5-1 and TRBJ1-3, the full variable domain is KAGVTQTPRYLIKTRGQQVTLSCSPISGHRSVSWYQQTPGQGLQFLFEYFSETQRNKGNFPGRFSGRQFSNSRSEMNVSTLELGDSALYLCASSLDGRALYFGEGSWLTVV.

This clone was detected a few times. The chain employs TRBV6-1 and TRBJ1-6; 10 bases agree with TRBD1. The CDR3 has 15 amino acids. Germline V lookup: CDR1 MNHNS, CDR2 SASEGT. V shed 5 bases and J 4 bases; nucleotides not matched to a gene: 2. The CDR3 loop reads CASSPGQGYNSPLHF. CDR3 coding DNA: TGTGCCAGCAGTCCGGGACAGGGGTATAATTCACCCCTCCACTTT.

The chain uses TRBV7-2 and TRBJ1-2; D call uncertain. Trimming removed 1 base from V and 6 bases from J, with 12 bases in between. Per germline, CDR1 SGHTA and CDR2 FQGNSA. CDR3 length equals 14 residues. CDR3 sequence (DNA): TGTGCCAGCAGCTTAGATCCTCAGGAGCATGGCTACACCTTC. Its translation is CASSLDPQEHGYTF.

This rearrangement joins TRBV4-1 to TRBJ2-1; D ambiguous. V was clipped by 0 bases and J by 9 bases, with 12 bases between them. In germline, CDR1 is MGHRA, CDR2 YSYEKL. The CDR3 covers 14 residues. The CDR3 region has the DNA TGCGCCAGCAGCCAAGATTTTAGTCTGGGTGAGCAGTTCTTC. Residues: CASSQDFSLGEQFF.